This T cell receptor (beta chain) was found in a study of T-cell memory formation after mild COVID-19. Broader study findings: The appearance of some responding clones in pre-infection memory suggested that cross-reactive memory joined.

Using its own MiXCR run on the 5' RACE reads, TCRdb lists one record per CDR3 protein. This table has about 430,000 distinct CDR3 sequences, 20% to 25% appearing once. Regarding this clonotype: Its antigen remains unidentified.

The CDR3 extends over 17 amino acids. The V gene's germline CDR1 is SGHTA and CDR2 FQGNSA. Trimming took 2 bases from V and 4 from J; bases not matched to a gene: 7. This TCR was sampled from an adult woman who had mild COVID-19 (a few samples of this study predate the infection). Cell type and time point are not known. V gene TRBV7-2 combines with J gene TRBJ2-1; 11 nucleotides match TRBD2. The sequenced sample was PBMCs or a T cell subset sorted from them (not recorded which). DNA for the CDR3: TGTGCCAGCAGCTTACATCCGGGACTAGCGGCATACAATGAGCAGTTCTTC. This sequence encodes CASSLHPGLAAYNEQFF.